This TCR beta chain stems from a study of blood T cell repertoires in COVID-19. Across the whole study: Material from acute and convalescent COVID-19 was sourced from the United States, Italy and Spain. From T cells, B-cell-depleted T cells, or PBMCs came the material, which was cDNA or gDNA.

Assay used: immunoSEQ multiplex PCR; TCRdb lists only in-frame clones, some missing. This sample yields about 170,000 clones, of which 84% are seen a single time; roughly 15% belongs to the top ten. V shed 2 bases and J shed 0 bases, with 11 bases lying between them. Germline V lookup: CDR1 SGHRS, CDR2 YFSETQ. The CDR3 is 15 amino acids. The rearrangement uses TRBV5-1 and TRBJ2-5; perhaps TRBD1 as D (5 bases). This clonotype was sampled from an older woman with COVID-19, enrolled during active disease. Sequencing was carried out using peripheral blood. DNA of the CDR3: TGCGCCAGCAGCTTTCAGGGCCCGTACCAAGAGACCCAGTACTTC. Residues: CASSFQGPYQETQYF.